These 25 T cell receptor beta chains came from one sample sequenced in a study of T cells in tuberculosis. The assay was immunoSEQ multiplex PCR, and TCRdb's table has in-frame clones only and misses some. Counted here are roughly 44,000 clones, about 96% occurring once; the ten biggest clones make up around 7%. The specimen was PBMCs. Receptors originate from a donor aged 5 to 30 with latent tuberculosis or without tuberculosis infection.

The chain is built from TRBV15 and TRBJ2-1, with 8 bases fitting TRBD2. This CDR3 has 15 amino acids. With 5 bases clipped from V and 4 bases from J, the junction kept 7 bases outside the gene matches. Germline CDR1 is LNHNV and CDR2 is YYDKDF (reference sequence). CDR3 amino acids: CATSLASGGYNEQFF. The CDR3 DNA is TGTGCCACCAGCCTTGCCAGCGGGGGTTACAATGAGCAGTTCTTC.

V and J are TRBV7-9 and TRBJ2-4, with 16 positions matching TRBD2. Per germline, CDR1 SEHNR and CDR2 FQNEAQ (reference sequence). CDR3 length: 17 amino acids. The V and J ends lost 4 bases and 2 bases, in that order; junction bases with no gene match: 2. In DNA form, the CDR3 reads TGTGCCAGCAGCTCGGGACTAGCGGGAGGGACCAAAAACATTCAGTACTTC. The encoded protein is CASSSGLAGGTKNIQYF.

The V and J genes are TRBV18 and TRBJ1-2; D may be TRBD1 (5 bases). Germline lookup yields CDR1 KGHSH and CDR2 LQKENI. This CDR3 has 15 amino acids. The V end was cut by 3 bases, the J end by 3 bases, with 14 bases between. CDR3 nucleotides: TGTGCCAGCTCACCGACCGCGGGGGGTGACTATGGCTACACCTTC. This sequence encodes CASSPTAGGDYGYTF.

This chain links TRBV6-6 with TRBJ1-1; no clear D gene. V lost 5 bases and J 0 bases, leaving 10 bases between the germline ends. The CDR3 loop spans 14 amino acids. Germline V gene data show CDR1 as MNHNY and CDR2 as SVGAGI (reference sequence). The CDR3, as DNA: TGTGCCAGCAGTCCCGAGAGCATGAACACTGAAGCTTTCTTT. Encoded protein: CASSPESMNTEAFF.

The chain is built from TRBV18 and TRBJ1-1; D unclear. The germline CDR1 and CDR2 sequences are KGHSH and LQKENI. V was clipped by 1 base and J by 0 bases, with 6 bases between them. This CDR3 has 14 residues. This chain's CDR3 is CASSPLGVNTEAFF. The CDR3 region has the DNA TGTGCCAGCTCACCACTCGGGGTGAACACTGAAGCTTTCTTT.

V and J are TRBV5-1 and TRBJ1-4; D call uncertain. Germline V gives CDR1 SGHRS, CDR2 YFSETQ. The V gene lost 5 bases and the J gene lost 8 bases, with 10 bases spanning the gap. The CDR3 runs 12 residues. This chain's CDR3 is CASREVGEKLFF. The DNA of the CDR3 is TGCGCCAGCAGGGAGGTGGGAGAAAAACTGTTTTTT.

V and J are TRBV5-1 and TRBJ2-3; TRBD1 agrees at 7 bases. The CDR3 contains 19 residues. Per germline, CDR1 SGHRS and CDR2 YFSETQ. V shed 4 bases and J 0 bases; nucleotides not matched to a gene: 17. The CDR3 DNA reads TGCGCCAGCAGCCTCTCCGGGACAGCACTTTCTACTAGCACAGATACGCAGTATTTT. This gives the protein CASSLSGTALSTSTDTQYF.

This chain connects TRBV19 to TRBJ2-3; D perhaps matches TRBD1 (6 bases). Germline loops: CDR1 LNHDA, CDR2 SQIVND (reference sequence). Trimming pared 6 bases from V and 6 bases from J, leaving 19 bases between. This CDR3 is built from 15 residues. Here the CDR3 reads CASSIRVGGLDTQYF. The CDR3 bases are TGTGCCAGTAGCATAAGAGTAGGGGGTTTGGATACGCAGTATTTT. The full variable domain, its missing parts supplied by reference TRBV19 and TRBJ2-3, is DGGITQSPKYLFRKEGQNVTLSCEQNLNHDAMYWYRQDPGQGLRLIYYSQIVNDFQKGDIAEGYSVSREKKESFPLTVTSAQKNPTAFYLCASSIRVGGLDTQYFGPGTRLTVL.

V and J are TRBV4-1 and TRBJ2-2; D not certain. The CDR3 has 16 residues. Trimming removed 1 base from V and 6 bases from J, with 15 bases in between. The germline V gene has CDR1 MGHRA and CDR2 YSYEKL. CDR3 in amino acids: CASSQGPRGVPGELFF. The CDR3 DNA follows: TGCGCCAGCAGCCAAGGGCCAAGAGGAGTTCCCGGGGAGCTGTTTTTT.

The chain joins TRBV29-1 to TRBJ1-5; 7 nucleotides match TRBD1. Losses at the gene ends were 4 bases for V and 6 bases for J; bases not matched to a gene: 6. CDR3 size: 13 residues. Germline values: CDR1 SQVTM, CDR2 ANQGSEA. CDR3: CSVVGGAGQPQHF. The CDR3 region has the DNA TGCAGCGTTGTAGGGGGCGCGGGTCAGCCCCAGCATTTT.

The gene calls are TRBV30 and TRBJ2-2; D is possibly TRBD1 (5 bases). The CDR3 is 12 residues long. In germline, CDR1 is GTSNPN, CDR2 SVGIG (reference sequence). In DNA form, the CDR3 reads TGTGCATCGGACAATAACACCGGGGAGCTGTTTTTT. This sequence encodes CASDNNTGELFF.

The chain combines TRBV2 with TRBJ2-3; 9 bases match TRBD2. The CDR3 totals 15 residues. Germline V gene data show CDR1 as SNHLY and CDR2 as FYNNEI. V gave up 9 bases and J gave up 0 bases; unmatched junction bases: 7. DNA for the CDR3: TGTGCCAGTACGCGGGGGGGCACTAGCACAGATACGCAGTATTTT. Translating gives CASTRGGTSTDTQYF.

V gene TRBV27 combines with J gene TRBJ2-1; D gene uncertain. Germline CDR1 and CDR2: MNHEY and SMNVEV (reference sequence). Trimming stripped 5 bases from V and 1 base from J, with 6 bases between. CDR3 length: 13 residues. The CDR3 coding sequence is TGTGCCAGCAGTCGTCAGTCCTACAATGAGCAGTTCTTC. Translation gives CASSRQSYNEQFF.

The rearrangement joins TRBV6-1 to TRBJ1-2, with D hard to call. CDR3 size: 15 residues. Trimming stripped 7 bases from V and 2 bases from J, with 17 bases between. Germline V lookup: CDR1 MNHNS, CDR2 SASEGT. CDR3 protein: CASTVGDPRNYGYTF. Written as DNA, the CDR3 is TGTGCCAGCACCGTGGGAGACCCAAGAAACTATGGCTACACCTTC.

The chain recombines TRBV7-9 with TRBJ1-2; D call uncertain. Per germline, CDR1 SEHNR and CDR2 FQNEAQ (reference sequence). The V gene lost 0 bases and the J gene lost 4 bases, with 12 bases spanning the gap. The CDR3 runs to 15 residues. Here the CDR3 DNA reads TGTGCCAGCAGCTTAGCCGGGTCCATCCTCTATGGCTACACCTTC. Protein product: CASSLAGSILYGYTF.

J is TRBJ2-7 and V is TRBV10-3; 7 bases map to TRBD1. V shed 7 bases and J 2 bases; nucleotides not matched to a gene: 5. The CDR3 runs to 13 residues. The V gene's germline CDR1 is ENHRY and CDR2 SYGVKD. The CDR3 DNA reads TGTGCCATCACCTCCGGACAGGCCTACGAGCAGTACTTC. It encodes CAITSGQAYEQYF.

The V gene is TRBV5-6, the J gene TRBJ2-3; 11 bases line up with TRBD2. The CDR3 runs 16 residues. V shed 2 bases, J shed 2 bases, and the junction held 4 bases outside the gene matches. CDR1 and CDR2 from the germline V gene are SGHDT and YYEEEE. CDR3 nucleotide sequence: TGTGCCAGCAGCTTTCGACTAGCGGGGACCACAGATACGCAGTATTTT. Its translation: CASSFRLAGTTDTQYF.

This clone was counted a single time. This chain joins TRBV18 and TRBJ2-6; D unclear. The CDR3 extends over 15 amino acids. Germline V gene data show CDR1 as KGHSH and CDR2 as LQKENI. V was trimmed by 3 bases and J by 2 bases, leaving 8 bases between them. DNA for the CDR3: TGTGCCAGCTCACCCCGGTTCACTGGGGCCAACGTCCTGACTTTC. Translating it yields CASSPRFTGANVLTF.

This chain joins TRBV19 and TRBJ1-1; TRBD1 aligns across 7 bases. V lost 5 bases and J lost 3; bases outside the gene matches: 3. The length of the CDR3 is 13 residues. Germline V lookup: CDR1 LNHDA, CDR2 SQIVND (reference sequence). The CDR3 region has the DNA TGTGCCAGTAGTGCCCAGGGGGACACTGAAGCTTTCTTT. Protein sequence: CASSAQGDTEAFF.

The chain has TRBV27 and TRBJ1-1; 8 bases fit TRBD1. The CDR3 extends over 16 amino acids. Germline CDR1 and CDR2: MNHEY and SMNVEV (reference sequence). V trimming: 2 bases; J trimming: 7 bases; junction bases outside the gene matches: 12. The CDR3 sequence is CASSLGAGGVGGEAFF. The CDR3 DNA is TGTGCCAGCAGTTTAGGAGCAGGGGGCGTCGGAGGTGAAGCTTTCTTT.

V is TRBV5-1 and J is TRBJ1-2, with 10 bases aligning to TRBD1. V trimming: 5 bases; J trimming: 6 bases; junction bases outside the gene matches: 7. CDR1 SGHRS and CDR2 YFSETQ come from the germline V gene. The CDR3 is made up of 14 amino acids. The CDR3 DNA reads TGCGCCAGCAGGGCCGGGACAGGGGCCCATGGCTACACCTTC. Protein product: CASRAGTGAHGYTF.

The V gene is TRBV4-1, the J gene TRBJ1-5; perhaps TRBD1 as D (5 bases). Between the trimmed V and J ends, which lost 1 base and 4 bases, there was a span of 11 bases. Germline values: CDR1 MGHRA, CDR2 YSYEKL. The CDR3 runs 15 residues. The CDR3 sequence: CASSQGQGINQPQHF. The CDR3 nucleotides read TGCGCCAGCAGCCAAGGTCAGGGAATTAATCAGCCCCAGCATTTT.

The chain carries TRBV27 and TRBJ2-7; the match to TRBD1 covers 10 bases. CDR1 and CDR2 from the germline V gene are MNHEY and SMNVEV (reference sequence). The CDR3 consists of 14 residues. After removal of 2 bases from V and 4 bases from J, the junction contained 2 bases not matched to a gene. The CDR3 sequence: CASSLRDRGYEQYF. CDR3 DNA sequence: TGTGCCAGCAGTTTACGGGACAGGGGATACGAGCAGTACTTC.

The chain is built from TRBV5-1 and TRBJ2-1; 7 bases agree with TRBD1. Germline-derived CDR1 and CDR2 are SGHRS and YFSETQ. The ends lost 6 bases at V and 4 bases at J; junction bases unmatched: 1. The CDR3 is 12 amino acids. The CDR3 here is CASKTGYNEQFF. DNA for the CDR3: TGCGCCAGCAAGACAGGGTACAATGAGCAGTTCTTC.

This clone was recorded only once. The chain has TRBV11-2 and TRBJ2-1, with D maybe TRBD2 (6 bases). Germline assignment: CDR1 SGHAT and CDR2 FQNNGV. The CDR3 is 15 amino acids. The V end was cut by 2 bases, the J end by 8 bases, with 16 bases between. CDR3 coding DNA: TGTGCCAGCAGCTTATTGTGGAGGGTAAGGGATGAGCAGTTCTTC. This gives the protein CASSLLWRVRDEQFF.